The 15 T cell receptor beta chains in this list originate from one sample, sequenced in a study of T cells in Graves' hyperthyroidism and ophthalmopathy. The CDR3 regions of TCR beta were amplified from RNA transcripts. A first-round RT-PCR of the TCR CDR3 used the HTBI primer set. MiXCR was run by TCRdb on the multiplex PCR reads, yielding one entry per CDR3 protein. The repertoire holds 600,000 or so distinct CDR3 sequences, with more than 12% as singletons. The sample consisted of blood. These receptors all stem from a woman aged 50 to 60 with Graves' ophthalmopathy.

This clonotype was seen repeatedly, ten times or more. The chain uses TRBV7-2 and TRBJ2-3, with 13 bases matching TRBD2. CDR1 is SGHTA, CDR2 FQGNSA, per germline. The V and J ends lost 5 bases and 4 bases, in that order; junction bases with no gene match: 6. CDR3 length equals 16 residues. CDR3 nucleotide sequence: TGTGCCAGCAGCCCCTGGACTAGCGGGAGAGCAGATACGCAGTATTTT. It specifies CASSPWTSGRADTQYF.

This clonotype was picked up many times. The rearrangement joins TRBV3-1 to TRBJ1-2, with 8 bases fitting TRBD1. The CDR3 contains 14 residues. V was pared by 5 bases and J by 4 bases, with 6 bases of the junction left unmatched. Germline loops: CDR1 LGHDT, CDR2 YNNKEL (reference sequence). CDR3 nucleotide sequence: TGTGCCAGCAGCACGACGGACAGGGCCTATGGCTACACCTTC. This translates into CASSTTDRAYGYTF.

Many counts were recorded for this clonotype. CDR3 residues: CSVGIGTGPNEQYF. The DNA of the CDR3 is TGCAGCGTTGGTATCGGGACAGGGCCAAACGAGCAGTACTTC. The gene calls are TRBV29-1 and TRBJ2-7; 9 bases agree with TRBD1. The J segment lost 5 bases and the V segment lost 4 bases, leaving 9 bases of the junction unmatched. Germline V lookup: CDR1 SQVTM, CDR2 ANQGSEA. The CDR3 consists of 14 residues.

This clonotype was detected many times. Germline and junction disagree at one end, which may indicate a read error. This sequence joins TRBV12-3 or TRBV12-4 and TRBJ1-1, with D perhaps TRBD1 (5 bases). The CDR3 has 13 amino acids. The CDR3 DNA follows: TGTGCCAGCAGTTTAGATGGAAGTTTGGGGACTCTCTTT. As protein: CASSLDGSLGTLF.

This clonotype showed up just a few times. V is TRBV25-1 and J is TRBJ2-7; D unclear. The CDR3 covers 12 residues. CDR1 is MGHDK and CDR2 is SYGVNS in the germline V gene. Trimming removed 0 bases at V and 5 bases at J, with 5 bases between. Here the CDR3 DNA reads TGTGCCAGCAGTGAATATGATGACGAGCAGTACTTC. This encodes CASSEYDDEQYF.

This clonotype was seen only once. The gene calls are TRBV6-8 and TRBJ2-2; TRBD2 is a possible D gene (7 bases). The CDR3 sequence is 13 residues long. CDR1 is MNHGY, CDR2 SAAAGT, per germline. V lost 10 bases and J 7 bases, leaving 16 bases between the germline ends. The CDR3 here is CATRQAGDGELFF. The DNA of the CDR3 is TGTGCCACCCGACAGGCGGGGGACGGGGAGCTGTTTTTT.

This clonotype has at least ten counts. The chain carries TRBV28 and TRBJ2-1; unclear D gene. Germline assignment: CDR1 MDHEN and CDR2 SYDVKM. V lost 10 bases and J 2 bases, leaving 27 bases between the germline ends. This CDR3 comprises 18 residues. The DNA for the CDR3 is TGTGCCACCACACACCATAATAAAGCCAGGCGACCCTACAATGAGCAGTTCTTC. Translated, it gives CATTHHNKARRPYNEQFF. The whole variable domain, remainder taken from reference TRBV28 and TRBJ2-1, is DVKVTQSSRYLVKRTGEKVFLECVQDMDHENMFWYRQDPGLGLRLIYFSYDVKMKEKGDIPEGYSVSREKKERFSLILESASTNQTSMYLCATTHHNKARRPYNEQFFGPGTRLTVL.

This clonotype came up a few times. V usage is TRBV6-2 or TRBV6-3 and J usage is TRBJ1-4, with TRBD1 matching 8 bases. Per the germline V gene, CDR1 is MNHEY and CDR2 is SVGEGT. The V gene end was trimmed by 2 bases and the J gene end by 4 bases; junction bases not matched to a gene: 6. CDR3 length: 16 residues. The CDR3 DNA reads TGTGCCAGCAGTTACGCCCTGGGACAGGTTAATGAAAAACTGTTTTTT. It codes for CASSYALGQVNEKLFF.

This clonotype has only a few counts. This chain connects TRBV19 to TRBJ2-1; weak D call: TRBD2 (5 bases). V gave up 7 bases and J gave up 6 bases, with 19 bases separating them. The CDR3 length is 15 residues. Germline V gene data show CDR1 as LNHDA and CDR2 as SQIVND (reference sequence). CDR3 coding DNA: TGTGCCAGTAACGCCGGGATGCTGACCTCCAATGAGCAGTTCTTC. It specifies CASNAGMLTSNEQFF.

This clonotype was detected many times. The chain recombines TRBV27 with TRBJ2-3; D is uncertain. This CDR3 has 15 residues. Germline CDR1 MNHEY, CDR2 SMNVEV (reference sequence). Trimming took off 3 bases at V and 0 bases at J, with 10 bases between the two ends. The CDR3 spells CASSLSTISTDTQYF. The CDR3 DNA follows: TGTGCCAGCAGTTTGTCGACAATTAGCACAGATACGCAGTATTTT.

Ten or more counts support this clonotype. The V gene is TRBV11-2, the J gene TRBJ2-5, with D possibly TRBD1 on 6 matching bases. The CDR3 has 15 amino acids. V was pared by 0 bases and J by 5 bases, with 13 bases between. Germline V gene lookup returns CDR1 SGHAT and CDR2 FQNNGV. The CDR3 DNA is TGTGCCAGCAGCTTAGAAAGGGGGTCGGGGGAGACCCAGTACTTC. Its translation is CASSLERGSGETQYF.

This clonotype has at least ten counts. CDR3 DNA: TGTGCCAGCAGCCCGACTAGCGGGAGGACCCCCTACGAGCAGTACTTC. Amino acids: CASSPTSGRTPYEQYF. This chain connects TRBV11-3 to TRBJ2-7, with TRBD2 matching over 13 bases. Trimming removed 5 bases from V and 2 bases from J; junction bases left unmatched: 6. This CDR3 is 16 amino acids long. The germline V gene encodes CDR1 SGHNT and CDR2 YENEEA.

The chain recombines TRBV27 with TRBJ1-1; no clear D gene. Germline assignment: CDR1 MNHEY and CDR2 SMNVEV (reference sequence). The CDR3 covers 13 residues. The V gene lost 4 bases and the J gene lost 2 bases, with 8 bases spanning the gap. CDR3 sequence (DNA): TGTGCCAGCAGTTACCCCGACAACACTGAAGCTTTCTTT. This gives the protein CASSYPDNTEAFF.

Ten or more counts support this clonotype. CDR3 amino acids: CASSFGDRVETQYF. The CDR3, as DNA: TGTGCCAGCAGCTTCGGGGACAGGGTGGAGACCCAGTACTTC. The genes are TRBV11-1 and TRBJ2-5, with TRBD1 matching 9 bases. Trimming took 3 bases from V and 5 from J; bases not matched to a gene: 4. The CDR3 has 14 amino acids. From germline, CDR1 is SGHAT and CDR2 FQDESV (reference sequence).

This clonotype was observed at least ten times. The chain recombines TRBV28 with TRBJ2-7, with 11 bases that match TRBD1. This CDR3 has 12 residues. J gave up 6 bases and V 8 bases, and 3 bases lay outside the gene matches. Germline V gene sequence: CDR1 MDHEN, CDR2 SYDVKM. The CDR3 nucleotides read TGTGCCAGCGGGACAGGGGGGCCCGAGCAGTACTTC. Translated: CASGTGGPEQYF.